Presented here are 7 T cell receptor beta chains from one specimen sequenced in a study of blood T cell repertoires in COVID-19 (dated by TCRdb to 2018 to 2020). The library was produced with the immunoSEQ multiplex PCR assay. As stored in TCRdb, this immuneACCESS dataset retains in-frame rearrangements with V and J assigned. A fraction of the clones does not appear; measured against another copy, unresolved V genes explain less than half of the discrepancy, and the remainder lacks a known reason. The table for this sample lists 250,000 to 300,000 clones; just over 85% of them were counted only once. The ten largest clones add up to roughly 15% of the sample. The sample comprised PBMCs or T cells enriched from blood (not recorded which). The receptor source for this set is a man aged 18 to 30 who had recovered from COVID-19.

V gene TRBV11-2 combines with J gene TRBJ2-3; 10 bases are shared with TRBD2. The CDR3 extends over 18 amino acids. CDR1 and CDR2 (germline): SGHAT, FQNNGV. Trimming cost V 4 bases and J 0 bases; bases outside gene matches: 10. The DNA for the CDR3 is TGTGCCAGCAGCTCGGCCCTCGGACTAGCGGTTAGCACAGATACGCAGTATTTT. It codes for CASSSALGLAVSTDTQYF.

The gene calls are TRBV19 and TRBJ2-1, with 7 positions matching TRBD1. Germline values: CDR1 LNHDA, CDR2 SQIVND (reference sequence). This CDR3 comprises 15 residues. With 3 bases clipped from V and 2 bases from J, the junction kept 4 bases outside the gene matches. CDR3 in amino acids: CASSIIGGTYNEQFF. The CDR3 DNA is TGTGCCAGTAGTATTATAGGGGGCACCTACAATGAGCAGTTCTTC.

This clone has more than one count but fewer than ten. The J gene is TRBJ1-2, the V gene TRBV4-2; the D gene is possibly TRBD1 (6 bases). The CDR3 contains 14 residues. CDR1 is LGHNA and CDR2 is YNFKEQ in the germline V gene. V shed 1 base and J shed 6 bases, with 12 bases lying between them. The CDR3 sequence: CASSQATGNHGYTF. In DNA, the CDR3 is TGTGCCAGCAGCCAAGCCACAGGGAACCATGGCTACACCTTC.

This sequence joins TRBV7-8 and TRBJ1-5; D ambiguous. V gave up 0 bases and J gave up 0 bases, with 9 bases separating them. Per the germline V gene, CDR1 is SGHVS and CDR2 is FQNEAQ. The CDR3 length is 16 residues. CDR3 in amino acids: CASSLAPGHSNQPQHF. In nucleotides, the CDR3 is TGTGCCAGCAGCTTAGCGCCAGGTCATAGCAATCAGCCCCAGCATTTT.

J is TRBJ1-6 and V is TRBV7-9; TRBD1 matches 12 bases. CDR1 and CDR2 from the germline V gene are SEHNR and FQNEAQ (reference sequence). The V segment lost 6 bases and the J segment 9 bases; nucleotides outside the gene matches: 12. The CDR3 runs to 17 residues. CDR3 sequence reads: CASSSTGTGGMGSPLHF. CDR3 in DNA: TGTGCCAGCAGTTCGACCGGGACAGGGGGCATGGGTTCACCCCTCCACTTT.

V gene TRBV30 combines with J gene TRBJ2-5; D remains unclear. Trimming took 5 bases from V and 2 from J, leaving 12 bases between them. Germline CDR1 GTSNPN, CDR2 SVGIG (reference sequence). CDR3 length equals 13 residues. The CDR3 here is CAWESEIQETQYF. Written as DNA, the CDR3 is TGTGCCTGGGAGTCTGAGATACAAGAGACCCAGTACTTC.

This clone has a single count. The chain combines TRBV28 with TRBJ1-2, with D perhaps TRBD1 (5 bases). Looked up from germline, CDR1 is MDHEN and CDR2 is SYDVKM. V gave up 6 bases and J gave up 6 bases, with 14 bases separating them. The CDR3 extends over 13 amino acids. The CDR3 nucleotides are TGTGCCAGCAGGACGGGAGGGACCCATGGCTACACCTTC. This encodes CASRTGGTHGYTF.